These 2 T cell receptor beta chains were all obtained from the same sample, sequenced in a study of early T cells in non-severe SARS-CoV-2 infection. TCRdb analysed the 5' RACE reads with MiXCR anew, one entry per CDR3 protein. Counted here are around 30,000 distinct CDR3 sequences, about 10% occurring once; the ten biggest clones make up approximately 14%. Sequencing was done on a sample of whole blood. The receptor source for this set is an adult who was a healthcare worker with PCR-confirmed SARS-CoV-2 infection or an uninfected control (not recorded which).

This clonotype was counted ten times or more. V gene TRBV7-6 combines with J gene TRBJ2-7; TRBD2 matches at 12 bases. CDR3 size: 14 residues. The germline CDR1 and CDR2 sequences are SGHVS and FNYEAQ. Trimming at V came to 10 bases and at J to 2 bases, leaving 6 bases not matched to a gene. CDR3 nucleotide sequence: TGTGCCACTTCACTAGCGGGGGGACCCTACGAGCAGTACTTC. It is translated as CATSLAGGPYEQYF.

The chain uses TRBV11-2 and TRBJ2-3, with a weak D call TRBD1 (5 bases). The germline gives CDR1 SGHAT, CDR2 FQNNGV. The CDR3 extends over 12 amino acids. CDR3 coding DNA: TGTGCTACGGGCGTGGGGCGGGATACGCAGTATTTT. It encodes CATGVGRDTQYF. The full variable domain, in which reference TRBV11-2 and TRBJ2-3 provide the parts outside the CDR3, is EAGVAQSPRYKIIEKRQSVAFWCNPISGHATLYWYQQILGQGPKLLIQFQNNGVVDDSQLPKDRFSAERLKGVDSTLKIQPAKLEDSAVYLCATGVGRDTQYFGPGTRLTVL.